The entry below describes one TCR beta chain. The data belong to a study of T cell changes during pregnancy in multiple sclerosis. This CDR3 has 12 residues. Germline loops: CDR1 SGHRS, CDR2 YFSETQ. The germline V and J ends were trimmed by 5 bases and 0 bases, with 5 bases remaining between them. Only in-frame clones appear in the TCRdb table, and some are missing; sequencing was by immunoSEQ multiplex PCR. The data show fewer than 50,000 clones, around 90% seen once. The source material was CD4+ T cells from peripheral blood mononuclear cells, sampled in the first trimester of pregnancy. The sequence was obtained from a female donor with multiple sclerosis, enrolled in a pregnancy study. The chain joins TRBV5-1 to TRBJ1-1; no definite D call. DNA of the CDR3: TGCGCCAGCAGGGGCGTGAACACTGAAGCTTTCTTT. Translation: CASRGVNTEAFF.